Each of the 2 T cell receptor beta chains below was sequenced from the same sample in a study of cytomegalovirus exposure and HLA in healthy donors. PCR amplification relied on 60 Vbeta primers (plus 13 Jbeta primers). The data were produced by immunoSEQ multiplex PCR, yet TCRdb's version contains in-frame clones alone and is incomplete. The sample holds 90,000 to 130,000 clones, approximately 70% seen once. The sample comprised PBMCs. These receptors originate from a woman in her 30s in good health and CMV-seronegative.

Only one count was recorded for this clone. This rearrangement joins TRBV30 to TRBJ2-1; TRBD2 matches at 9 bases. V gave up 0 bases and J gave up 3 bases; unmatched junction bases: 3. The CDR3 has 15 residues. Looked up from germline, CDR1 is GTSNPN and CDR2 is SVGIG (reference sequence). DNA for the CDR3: TGTGCCTGGAGTGTGGGTAGCGGGAGCTACAATGAGCAGTTCTTC. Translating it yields CAWSVGSGSYNEQFF.

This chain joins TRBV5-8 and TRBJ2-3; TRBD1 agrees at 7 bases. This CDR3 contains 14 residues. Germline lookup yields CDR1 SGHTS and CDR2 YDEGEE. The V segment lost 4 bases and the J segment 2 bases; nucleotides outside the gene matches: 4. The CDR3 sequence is CASSKGQLTDTQYF. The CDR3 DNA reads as TGTGCCAGCAGCAAGGGACAGCTCACAGATACGCAGTATTTT.